This is a list of T cell receptor beta chains from one sample in a study of blood T cells in healthy people across ages. TCRdb re-called the 5' RACE reads with MiXCR, one entry per CDR3 protein. The table shows some 1 million distinct CDR3 sequences, with 45% occurring only once. Sequenced input: blood. The source is a woman aged 55-70 years in good health. CDR3s include the opening cysteine and the closing phenylalanine or tryptophan. Each record gives: clone size, D gene, V gene, J gene, CDR3 DNA, CDR3 protein. A D gene is named only where the DNA matches it firmly. Where a row states a size, it is once, few, many or the class of an expanded clone; other rows omit it.

abundance: few
d_gene: .
v_gene: TRBV6-1
j_gene: TRBJ2-3
CDR3nt: TGTGCCAGCAGTAGGGAGGTACTCACAGATACGCAGTATTTT
CDR3aa: CASSREVLTDTQYF

abundance: many
d_gene: TRBD1
v_gene: TRBV9
j_gene: TRBJ2-5
CDR3nt: TGTGCCAGCAGCGCCCAATTCGGAACAGGGGTGGGAGAGACCCAGTACTTC
CDR3aa: CASSAQFGTGVGETQYF

abundance: few
d_gene: TRBD1
v_gene: TRBV5-1
j_gene: TRBJ2-2
CDR3nt: TGCGCCAGCAGCTTGAGAAGGACAGGGGCCAACACCGGGGAGCTGTTTTTT
CDR3aa: CASSLRRTGANTGELFF

abundance: .
d_gene: .
v_gene: TRBV10-3
j_gene: TRBJ2-5
CDR3nt: TGTGCCATCAGTGAGGGAGCGAGTGGAGAGACCCAGTACTTC
CDR3aa: CAISEGASGETQYF

abundance: many
d_gene: .
v_gene: TRBV27
j_gene: TRBJ2-1
CDR3nt: TGTGCCAGCAGAACTAGTAATACAAGGAGGCAGTTCTTC
CDR3aa: CASRTSNTRRQFF

abundance: few
d_gene: TRBD2
v_gene: TRBV7-9
j_gene: TRBJ2-7
CDR3nt: TGTGCCAGCAGCTCCCGACTAGCGGTGGGTAGCTCCTACGAGCAGTACTTC
CDR3aa: CASSSRLAVGSSYEQYF

abundance: many
d_gene: TRBD2
v_gene: TRBV2
j_gene: TRBJ2-7
CDR3nt: TGTGCCAGCAGTGAAGAGGCTAGCGGGAGATACGAGCAGTACTTC
CDR3aa: CASSEEASGRYEQYF

abundance: .
d_gene: .
v_gene: TRBV27
j_gene: TRBJ2-1
CDR3nt: TGTGCCAGCAGTTTATCGATACTCAACAATGAGCAGTTCTTC
CDR3aa: CASSLSILNNEQFF

abundance: once
d_gene: TRBD1
v_gene: TRBV3-1
j_gene: TRBJ2-2
CDR3nt: TGTGCCAGCAGCCAGCCCGGACAGGGGGGAACCGGGGAGCTGTTTTTT
CDR3aa: CASSQPGQGGTGELFF

abundance: .
d_gene: TRBD2
v_gene: TRBV3-1
j_gene: TRBJ2-5
CDR3nt: TGTGCCAGCAGCCGGACTAGCCTTCGAGGGGAGACCCAGTACTTC
CDR3aa: CASSRTSLRGETQYF

abundance: .
d_gene: TRBD1
v_gene: TRBV27
j_gene: TRBJ1-6
CDR3nt: TGTGCCAGCAGTCCCTACCGGGACAGGTCCGAAAATTCACCCCTCCACTTT
CDR3aa: CASSPYRDRSENSPLHF

abundance: few
d_gene: TRBD1
v_gene: TRBV7-2
j_gene: TRBJ1-2
CDR3nt: TGTGCCAGCAGCTCGATCTGGGGACAGACGAAAAATGGCTACACCTTC
CDR3aa: CASSSIWGQTKNGYTF

abundance: many
d_gene: .
v_gene: TRBV20-1
j_gene: TRBJ2-5
CDR3nt: TGCAGTGCTAGAGATTGGACGGTCACAGAGACCCAGTACTTC
CDR3aa: CSARDWTVTETQYF

abundance: many
d_gene: .
v_gene: TRBV28
j_gene: TRBJ2-1
CDR3nt: TGTGCCAGCAGTTTAACCCCACAAGATGAGCAGTTCTTC
CDR3aa: CASSLTPQDEQFF

abundance: few
d_gene: TRBD1
v_gene: TRBV6-5
j_gene: TRBJ1-1
CDR3nt: TGTGCCAGCAGTTCTCCCGGACAGGTTGAAGCTTTCTTT
CDR3aa: CASSSPGQVEAFF

abundance: few
d_gene: TRBD2
v_gene: TRBV11-1
j_gene: TRBJ2-5
CDR3nt: TGTGCCAGCAGCCCAATCGGCGGGAGCCTCGCCAATGAGCAGTACTTC
CDR3aa: CASSPIGGSLANEQYF

abundance: .
d_gene: .
v_gene: TRBV20-1
j_gene: TRBJ2-7
CDR3nt: TGCAGTGCTGGAATATTCAGGGGTAGCTACGAGCAGTACTTC
CDR3aa: CSAGIFRGSYEQYF

abundance: few
d_gene: .
v_gene: TRBV10-1
j_gene: TRBJ2-1
CDR3nt: TGCGCCACCTTCAACTTCGGACTATCGGGCAATGAGCAGTTCTTC
CDR3aa: CATFNFGLSGNEQFF

abundance: few
d_gene: .
v_gene: TRBV28
j_gene: TRBJ2-6
CDR3nt: TGTGCCAGCAGTTTGTATTCGTTCGACGTCCTGACTTTC
CDR3aa: CASSLYSFDVLTF

abundance: .
d_gene: TRBD1
v_gene: TRBV10-3
j_gene: TRBJ2-3
CDR3nt: TGTGCCATCACCACGGGACAGGGGGCTACAGATACGCAGTATTTT
CDR3aa: CAITTGQGATDTQYF

abundance: few
d_gene: .
v_gene: TRBV24-1
j_gene: TRBJ2-1
CDR3nt: TGTGCCACCAGTGATAACGACCACTCCTACAATGAGCAGTTCTTC
CDR3aa: CATSDNDHSYNEQFF

abundance: .
d_gene: .
v_gene: TRBV6-5
j_gene: TRBJ2-7
CDR3nt: TGTGCCAGCAGTTACTCGGGTCTAGCGTACTTGTTCAATGAGCAGTACTTC
CDR3aa: CASSYSGLAYLFNEQYF

abundance: .
d_gene: .
v_gene: TRBV27
j_gene: TRBJ2-1
CDR3nt: TGTGCCAGCACCCCTGGACACCCCTCCTACAATGAGCAGTTCTTC
CDR3aa: CASTPGHPSYNEQFF

abundance: .
d_gene: TRBD2
v_gene: TRBV4-1
j_gene: TRBJ2-1
CDR3nt: TGCGCCAGCAGCCCCTGGGGCCTAGCGGGCCACAATGAGCAGTTCTTC
CDR3aa: CASSPWGLAGHNEQFF

abundance: .
d_gene: .
v_gene: TRBV7-6
j_gene: TRBJ2-5
CDR3nt: TGTGCCAGCAGCTTAATTAGCGAGATTCCCCAAGAGACCCAGTACTTC
CDR3aa: CASSLISEIPQETQYF

abundance: .
d_gene: TRBD1
v_gene: TRBV25-1
j_gene: TRBJ2-6
CDR3nt: TGTGCCAGCAGGCCTAATCCGGGACAGGGGGGATCTGGGGCCAACGTCCTGACTTTC
CDR3aa: CASRPNPGQGGSGANVLTF

abundance: .
d_gene: .
v_gene: TRBV3-1
j_gene: TRBJ2-7
CDR3nt: TGTGCCAGCAGCCAAGATCCGTTACCGTCTTACGAGCAGTACTTC
CDR3aa: CASSQDPLPSYEQYF

abundance: .
d_gene: TRBD2
v_gene: TRBV29-1
j_gene: TRBJ2-1
CDR3nt: TGCAGCGTTGAAGAATATAGCCTAGCGGGAGGTTACAATGAGCAGTTCTTC
CDR3aa: CSVEEYSLAGGYNEQFF

abundance: .
d_gene: .
v_gene: TRBV29-1
j_gene: TRBJ2-1
CDR3nt: TGCAGCGTTGGAGGCCGAAGCGGCCCGAGCTCCTACAATGAGCAGTTCTTC
CDR3aa: CSVGGRSGPSSYNEQFF

abundance: .
d_gene: .
v_gene: TRBV11-1
j_gene: TRBJ2-3
CDR3nt: TGTGCCAGCTATCCAGATACGCAGTATTTT
CDR3aa: CASYPDTQYF

abundance: .
d_gene: TRBD1
v_gene: TRBV27
j_gene: TRBJ2-5
CDR3nt: TGTGCCAGCAGTTTATTTAGGGACAGGGGCCCCCGGGAGACCCAGTACTTC
CDR3aa: CASSLFRDRGPRETQYF

abundance: once
d_gene: TRBD1
v_gene: TRBV12-5
j_gene: TRBJ1-1
CDR3nt: TGTGCTAGTGGTATAGGGACAGAGAATGAAGCTTTCTTT
CDR3aa: CASGIGTENEAFF

abundance: once
d_gene: .
v_gene: TRBV19
j_gene: TRBJ2-7
CDR3nt: TGTGCCAGTAGTACACGACAGTCTAAAAACTACGAGCAGTACTTC
CDR3aa: CASSTRQSKNYEQYF

abundance: few
d_gene: .
v_gene: TRBV28
j_gene: TRBJ1-2
CDR3nt: TGTGCCAGCAGTTTGTACCAGGGTCGGAACTATGGCTACACCTTC
CDR3aa: CASSLYQGRNYGYTF

abundance: once
d_gene: .
v_gene: TRBV30
j_gene: TRBJ1-6
CDR3nt: TGTGCCTGGAGTGCGCAGGCCAATTCACCCCTCCACTTT
CDR3aa: CAWSAQANSPLHF

abundance: many
d_gene: TRBD2
v_gene: TRBV4-2
j_gene: TRBJ2-5
CDR3nt: TGTGCCAGCAGCCAAGATCGGTCGGGAGCGGGAGGGCCGAAGACCCAGTACTTC
CDR3aa: CASSQDRSGAGGPKTQYF

abundance: .
d_gene: .
v_gene: TRBV12-3/TRBV12-4
j_gene: TRBJ2-3
CDR3nt: TGTGCCAGCAGTTTCGACAGGTCAGAAGATACGCAGTATTTT
CDR3aa: CASSFDRSEDTQYF

abundance: few
d_gene: TRBD2
v_gene: TRBV12-3/TRBV12-4
j_gene: TRBJ2-3
CDR3nt: TGTGCCAGCAGTTTCTGGGGGGGGGTCCTCACAGATACGCAGTATTTT
CDR3aa: CASSFWGGVLTDTQYF

abundance: .
d_gene: TRBD2
v_gene: TRBV20-1
j_gene: TRBJ2-3
CDR3nt: TGCAGTGCTAGAGATCAATGGGCTAGCGGGTCGGGCGGTACGCAGTATTTT
CDR3aa: CSARDQWASGSGGTQYF

abundance: .
d_gene: TRBD1
v_gene: TRBV11-2
j_gene: TRBJ2-1
CDR3nt: TGTGCCAGCAGCTTAGTACTCAGGGGGTTGTCCTACAATGAGCAGTTCTTC
CDR3aa: CASSLVLRGLSYNEQFF

abundance: .
d_gene: .
v_gene: TRBV27
j_gene: TRBJ2-1
CDR3nt: TGTGCCAGCAGTTGGGTGGGGCAGGGGCAGTTCTTC
CDR3aa: CASSWVGQGQFF

abundance: .
d_gene: TRBD2
v_gene: TRBV3-1
j_gene: TRBJ2-1
CDR3nt: TGTGCCAGCAGCCAAGGGCGGGAGAACTACAATGAGCAGTTCTTC
CDR3aa: CASSQGRENYNEQFF

abundance: .
d_gene: .
v_gene: TRBV25-1
j_gene: TRBJ1-6
CDR3nt: TGTGCCAGCAGGGGACTTGGGGTCAATTCACCCCTCCACTTT
CDR3aa: CASRGLGVNSPLHF

abundance: .
d_gene: .
v_gene: TRBV28
j_gene: TRBJ1-1
CDR3nt: TGTGCCAGCAGTCCCACAAATGAAGCTTTCTTT
CDR3aa: CASSPTNEAFF